Shown below are 3 T cell receptor beta chains from a single sample sequenced in a study of CD8+CD57+ T cells in acquired aplastic anemia. Sequencing was done on patients that had shown CD8+CD57+ cell expansion by flow cytometry. Both TCR beta VDJ combination and CDR3 sequence profiling were carried out. Genomic DNA was the template for this profiling. TCRdb redid the calling of the reads with MiXCR, one entry per CDR3 protein. The table has around 200,000 distinct CDR3 sequences, 50% to 65% seen once. The source material was sorted CD4+, CD8+, or CD8+CD57+ T cells (not recorded which) from PBMCs. These receptors all come from a human donor with aplastic anemia.

The V call is TRBV20-1, the J call TRBJ2-7; 10 positions agree with TRBD2. The CDR3 loop spans 14 amino acids. Germline V lookup: CDR1 DFQATT, CDR2 SNEGSKA (reference sequence). V was clipped by 3 bases and J by 4 bases; unmatched bases: 6. Here the CDR3 reads CSARGGTSVYEQYF. In DNA, the CDR3 is TGCAGTGCTAGGGGAGGGACTAGCGTTTACGAGCAGTACTTC.

The CDR3 region is CASSLGQGWQPQHF. CDR3 coding DNA: TGTGCCAGCAGCTTGGGACAGGGGTGGCAGCCCCAGCATTTT. The V call is TRBV7-2, the J call TRBJ1-5; 10 nucleotides agree with TRBD1. Germline loops: CDR1 SGHTA, CDR2 FQGNSA. V shed 3 bases, J shed 7 bases, and the junction held 3 bases outside the gene matches. This CDR3 has 14 residues.

This clonotype was observed at least ten times. The gene calls are TRBV5-5 and TRBJ2-2; no definite D call. Between the trimmed V and J ends, which lost 0 bases and 3 bases, there was a span of 12 bases. The length of the CDR3 is 16 residues. Germline CDR1 and CDR2: SGHKS and YYEKEE (reference sequence). The CDR3 loop is CASSLVSGDYTGELFF. The CDR3 nucleotides read TGTGCCAGCAGCTTGGTGTCTGGGGATTACACCGGGGAGCTGTTTTTT.